The present TCR beta chain was sequenced within a study of response to subunit inactivated influenza vaccine. Overall study findings and caveats: Every seasonal influenza vaccination brings in few new T cells, the authors suggested.

TCRdb analysed the RT-PCR reads with MiXCR anew, one entry per CDR3 protein. This repertoire shows about half a million distinct CDR3 sequences, around 8% found once; its top ten account for 10% to 15%. The sample holds a few counts of this clonotype. Its target is unknown. This specimen was PBMCs from blood, taken 23 to 25 months after vaccination. The receptor was derived from a man between 50 and 75 years old who received an inactivated influenza vaccine.

The CDR3 here is CASSDQLGSEAFF. The CDR3 DNA is TGCGCCAGCAGCGACCAGTTGGGTTCTGAAGCTTTCTTT. The V call is TRBV5-1, the J call TRBJ1-1; D is uncertain. CDR3 length: 13 residues. V lost 4 bases and J 6 bases, leaving 13 bases between the germline ends. Germline CDR1 reads SGHRS; CDR2 reads YFSETQ.